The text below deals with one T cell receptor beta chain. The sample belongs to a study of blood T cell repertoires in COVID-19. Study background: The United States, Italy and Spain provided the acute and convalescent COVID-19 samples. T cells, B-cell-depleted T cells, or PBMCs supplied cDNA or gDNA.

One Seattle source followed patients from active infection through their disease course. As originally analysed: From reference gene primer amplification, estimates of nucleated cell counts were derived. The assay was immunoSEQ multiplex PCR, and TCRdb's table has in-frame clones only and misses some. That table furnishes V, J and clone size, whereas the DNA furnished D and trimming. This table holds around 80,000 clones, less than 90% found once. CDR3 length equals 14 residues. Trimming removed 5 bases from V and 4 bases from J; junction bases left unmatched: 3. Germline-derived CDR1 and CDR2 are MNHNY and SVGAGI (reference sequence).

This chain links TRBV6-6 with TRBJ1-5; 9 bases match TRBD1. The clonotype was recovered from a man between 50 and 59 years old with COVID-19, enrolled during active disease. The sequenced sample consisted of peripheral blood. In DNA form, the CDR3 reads TGTGCCAGCAGTGGACAGGGGAGAAATCAGCCCCAGCATTTT. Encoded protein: CASSGQGRNQPQHF.